Below, 22 T cell receptor beta chains from the same sample are listed, as sequenced in a study of Ad26.COV2.S vaccination and SARS-CoV-2 variants. Treatment of the sample: 15 to 20 received Ad26.COV2.S at low or high dose, single or two shots; 5 received placebo; per-sample allocation not given. Sampling happened 63 days after the first vaccine or placebo injection. Assay used: immunoSEQ multiplex PCR; TCRdb lists only in-frame clones, some missing. The sample contains about 460,000 clones, 80% to 90% of which appear only once. The sequencing here drew on peripheral blood, taken in a trial of Ad26.COV2.S vaccine versus placebo. The origin of the receptors is a person between 18 and 65 years old who received the Ad26.COV2.S COVID-19 vaccine or a placebo.

Concerning this clone: One junction end disagrees with the germline gene, perhaps due to a read error. V and J are TRBV7-7 and TRBJ2-2; D not certain. The CDR3 has 16 amino acids. The V gene's germline CDR1 is SSHAT and CDR2 FNYEAQ (reference sequence). In DNA, the CDR3 is TGTGCTAGCAGCTTAGTAGGGTTAGAGAACACCGGGGAGCTGTTTTTT. As protein: CASSLVGLENTGELFF.

This chain connects TRBV6-5 to TRBJ1-5; TRBD1 might be the D (5 bases). CDR3 length: 14 amino acids. V was clipped by 6 bases and J by 6 bases, with 15 bases between them. The germline V gene encodes CDR1 MNHEY and CDR2 SVGAGI. The CDR3: CASRPGGQGQPQHF. The CDR3 DNA follows: TGTGCCAGCAGACCCGGAGGGCAGGGTCAGCCCCAGCATTTT.

J is TRBJ1-6 and V is TRBV7-3, with 7 bases matching TRBD1. The CDR3 runs to 15 residues. The germline V gene has CDR1 SGHTA and CDR2 FQGTGA. V shed 3 bases and J 10 bases; nucleotides not matched to a gene: 9. CDR3 nucleotide sequence: TGTGCCAGCAGCTTTGCAGGGGGAGGACTATCACCCCTCCACTTT. Amino acids: CASSFAGGGLSPLHF.

The chain joins TRBV6-5 to TRBJ1-2, with 7 bases lining up with TRBD1. The CDR3 contains 16 residues. J lost 6 bases, V lost 2 bases, and 12 bases had no gene match. CDR1 and CDR2 (germline): MNHEY, SVGAGI. The CDR3 here is CASSYHAGRGQNGYTF. The CDR3 bases are TGTGCCAGCAGTTACCACGCTGGGAGGGGGCAGAATGGCTACACCTTC.

This chain uses TRBV28 with TRBJ2-7; 8 nucleotides align to TRBD1. CDR3 size: 15 residues. V was pared by 3 bases and J by 2 bases, with 6 bases of the junction left unmatched. CDR1 and CDR2 (germline): MDHEN, SYDVKM. CDR3 amino acids: CASSFSGQGTYEQYF. Here the CDR3 DNA reads TGTGCCAGCAGTTTTTCCGGACAGGGTACCTACGAGCAGTACTTC.

This clone was detected only once. The V and J genes are TRBV5-1 and TRBJ1-1; D possibly corresponds to TRBD1 (5 bases). Germline-derived CDR1 and CDR2 are SGHRS and YFSETQ. V was clipped by 8 bases and J by 1 base, with 21 bases between them. There are 16 residues in the CDR3. The CDR3 region has the DNA TGCGCCAGTATCAGGGACCTCGCGGGAGAGAACACTGAAGCTTTCTTT. Its protein product is CASIRDLAGENTEAFF.

This clone was observed at least ten times. The chain has TRBV14 and TRBJ1-3; no definite D call. With 3 bases removed from V and 2 bases from J, the gap between germline ends came to 5 bases. This CDR3 spans 13 amino acids. Germline values: CDR1 SGHDN, CDR2 FVKESK. CDR3 in DNA: TGTGCCAGCAGCCAGAGAACTGGAAACACCATATATTTT. It yields the protein CASSQRTGNTIYF.

The V gene is TRBV27, the J gene TRBJ2-1; weak D call: TRBD1 (6 bases). Germline V gene data show CDR1 as MNHEY and CDR2 as SMNVEV (reference sequence). This CDR3 is built from 16 residues. Trimming removed 6 bases from V and 3 bases from J, with 18 bases in between. The CDR3 loop reads CASSSSSRGGYNEQFF. In nucleotides, the CDR3 is TGTGCCAGCAGCTCATCGTCCAGGGGTGGCTACAATGAGCAGTTCTTC.

V gene TRBV6-4 combines with J gene TRBJ2-1; 14 bases line up with TRBD2. The V and J ends lost 6 bases and 3 bases, in that order; junction bases with no gene match: 10. CDR3 size: 18 residues. From germline, CDR1 is MRHNA and CDR2 SNTAGT. The CDR3 is CASSTGLAGAGDYNEQFF. In DNA, the CDR3 is TGTGCCAGCAGCACGGGACTAGCGGGGGCAGGGGACTACAATGAGCAGTTCTTC.

This chain connects TRBV5-1 to TRBJ2-7, with 12 bases matching TRBD2. CDR3 length: 15 amino acids. The V gene end was trimmed by 3 bases and the J gene end by 6 bases; junction bases not matched to a gene: 7. Germline V gene data show CDR1 as SGHRS and CDR2 as YFSETQ. CDR3 region: CASSWGLAGRVEQYF. The CDR3 DNA reads as TGCGCCAGCAGCTGGGGACTAGCGGGCAGAGTCGAGCAGTACTTC.

The chain recombines TRBV6-6 with TRBJ2-1; D is ambiguous. Germline V gene lookup returns CDR1 MNHNY and CDR2 SVGAGI (reference sequence). V lost 6 bases, J lost 5 bases, and 11 bases lay in between. This CDR3 has 13 amino acids. CDR3 sequence reads: CASSHLGNNEQFF. DNA of the CDR3: TGTGCCAGCAGCCACTTAGGGAACAATGAGCAGTTCTTC.

This rearrangement joins TRBV7-2 to TRBJ2-5; the D gene is possibly TRBD2 (6 bases). CDR1 is SGHTA and CDR2 is FQGNSA in the germline V gene. This CDR3 has 14 amino acids. Trimming stripped 3 bases from V and 4 bases from J, with 12 bases between. The CDR3 nucleotides are TGTGCCAGCAGCTTTGGCGGGGTTGGAGAGACCCAGTACTTC. Translation gives CASSFGGVGETQYF.

The J gene is TRBJ1-3, the V gene TRBV28; 7 positions agree with TRBD1. J lost 0 bases, V lost 2 bases, and 10 bases had no gene match. CDR1 is MDHEN and CDR2 is SYDVKM in the germline V gene. The CDR3 has 18 residues. The CDR3 spells CASSLRGLLSPSGNTIYF. The CDR3, as DNA: TGTGCCAGCAGTTTAAGGGGGCTACTCTCCCCCTCTGGAAACACCATATATTTT.

V is TRBV5-4 and J is TRBJ2-2, with D possibly being TRBD1 or TRBD2 (6 bases each). V lost 7 bases and J 1 base, leaving 8 bases between the germline ends. CDR1 and CDR2 (germline): SGHNT, YYREEE (reference sequence). The CDR3 runs to 13 residues. CDR3 nucleotides: TGTGCCAGCGAGGGGGGGAACACCGGGGAGCTGTTTTTT. Its translation: CASEGGNTGELFF.

The rearrangement links TRBV5-1 to TRBJ2-3; TRBD2 agrees at 12 bases. Looked up from germline, CDR1 is SGHRS and CDR2 is YFSETQ. J was trimmed by 4 bases and V by 4 bases; bases with no gene match: 16. The CDR3 length is 19 residues. CDR3 sequence reads: CASSLSPGPGLAGPDTQYF. CDR3 DNA sequence: TGCGCCAGCAGCCTTTCCCCGGGTCCGGGACTAGCGGGTCCAGATACGCAGTATTTT. The whole variable domain, filled in from reference TRBV5-1 and TRBJ2-3, reads KAGVTQTPRYLIKTRGQQVTLSCSPISGHRSVSWYQQTPGQGLQFLFEYFSETQRNKGNFPGRFSGRQFSNSRSEMNVSTLELGDSALYLCASSLSPGPGLAGPDTQYFGPGTRLTVL.

The chain links TRBV9 to TRBJ1-2; D unclear. The CDR3 spans 14 residues. Germline V gene sequence: CDR1 SGDLS, CDR2 YYNGEE. V lost 1 base and J lost 2, with 9 bases in between. This CDR3 is CASSVSAENYGYTF. The CDR3 DNA sequence: TGTGCCAGCAGCGTAAGTGCAGAAAACTATGGCTACACCTTC.

The chain is built from TRBV4-1 and TRBJ1-2; no clear D gene. The CDR3 consists of 13 residues. Germline V gives CDR1 MGHRA, CDR2 YSYEKL. V dropped 4 bases and J dropped 8 bases, with 14 bases sitting between them. The CDR3 DNA reads TGCGCCAGCAGCCCCGGTTCCGCGCGGGGCTACACCTTC. Its protein product is CASSPGSARGYTF.

V and J are TRBV3-1 (or the pseudogene TRBV3-2) and TRBJ2-3, with D unclear. The CDR3 has 13 residues. Germline V lookup: CDR1 LGHDT, CDR2 YNNKEL (reference sequence). V was trimmed by 1 base and J by 5 bases, leaving 7 bases between them. The CDR3 protein is CASSQVGVDTQYF. DNA for the CDR3: TGTGCCAGCAGCCAAGTTGGCGTAGATACGCAGTATTTT.

The CDR3 region is CASSPGHPRNTGELFF. The CDR3 bases are TGTGCCAGCTCACCGGGACATCCTCGGAACACCGGGGAGCTGTTTTTT. This chain uses TRBV18 with TRBJ2-2; D may be TRBD1 (6 bases). Trimming pared 3 bases from V and 1 base from J, leaving 12 bases between. This CDR3 spans 16 amino acids. Germline CDR1 KGHSH, CDR2 LQKENI.

This clone came up a few times. The J gene is TRBJ1-5, the V gene TRBV7-8, with a possible D match to TRBD1 (5 bases). Per germline, CDR1 SGHVS and CDR2 FQNEAQ. Deletions cut 4 bases from V and 4 bases from J, with 14 bases between. This CDR3 comprises 15 residues. The CDR3 sequence is CASSYAGHLNQPQHF. CDR3 DNA: TGTGCCAGCAGCTACGCCGGACATCTTAATCAGCCCCAGCATTTT.

This sequence joins TRBV5-6 and TRBJ2-7; 12 bases fit TRBD2. V shed 3 bases, J shed 3 bases, and the junction held 7 bases outside the gene matches. The CDR3 consists of 16 residues. Germline V gene data show CDR1 as SGHDT and CDR2 as YYEEEE. The CDR3 coding sequence is TGTGCCAGCAGCTGGGCGACTAGCGGGGGAAACTACGAGCAGTACTTC. It is translated as CASSWATSGGNYEQYF.

This clone was detected a few times. The genes are TRBV3-1 (or the pseudogene TRBV3-2) and TRBJ2-2; D might be TRBD1 or TRBD2, each matching 6 bases. CDR3 length: 17 amino acids. CDR1 LGHDT and CDR2 YNNKEL come from the germline V gene (reference sequence). Trimming left V 0 bases short and J 5 bases short, with 16 bases between. The CDR3 DNA follows: TGTGCCAGCAGCCAAGATTTCTGGGGGGCGGAGACCGGGGAGCTGTTTTTT. This translates into CASSQDFWGAETGELFF.